This T cell receptor (beta chain) stems from a study of T-cell memory formation after mild COVID-19. The study's findings and limits: Among contracting clones, CD4+ were mainly CM/EM and CD8+ enriched in EMRA. That cross-reactive memory joined was suggested by some responding clones appearing in pre-infection memory.

5'RACE primed from the constant segment yielded TCR alpha and TCR beta cDNA libraries bearing sample barcodes and UMIs. TCRdb itself ran the 5' RACE reads through MiXCR, one entry per CDR3 protein. The repertoire includes 170,000 or so distinct CDR3 sequences, over 20% of them detected once, and 23% sits in the top ten. The CDR3 is made up of 16 amino acids. J gave up 2 bases and V 5 bases, and 12 bases lay outside the gene matches. CDR1 and CDR2 from the germline V gene are SGHTA and FQGNSA. Remarks on this clonotype: The antigen is unknown.

This sequence joins TRBV7-2 and TRBJ2-7; 7 bases line up with TRBD2. The sequence was collected from an adult woman who had mild COVID-19 (a few samples of this study predate the infection). Cell type and time point are not known. What was sequenced was PBMCs or a T cell subset sorted from them (not recorded which). The CDR3 DNA reads as TGTGCCAGCAGCCCCCTGGGGCCTAGCGGTACCTACGAGCAGTACTTC. Its translation is CASSPLGPSGTYEQYF. Full variable domain (remainder filled in from reference TRBV7-2 and TRBJ2-7): GAGVSQSPSNKVTEKGKDVELRCDPISGHTALYWYRQSLGQGLEFLIYFQGNSAPDKSGLPSDRFSAERTGGSVSTLTIQRTQQEDSAVYLCASSPLGPSGTYEQYFGPGTRLTVT.